Following are 24 T cell receptor beta chains from one sample sequenced in a study of blood T cells in healthy people across ages (dated by TCRdb to the mid-2010s). Library preparation employed 5' RACE. TCRdb shows the sequencer as Illumina HiSeq 2500. The second PCR ran for about 6 to 12 cycles and used a J-beta primer mix along with a sample-barcoded 5' primer. TCRdb applied fastp at Q25 and MiXCR to the public reads, then kept only in-frame beta chains. Records with the same CDR3 protein are collapsed into one entry carrying the most frequent genes and DNA. In all, the sample holds hundreds of thousands of distinct CDR3 sequences, and about 52% of those were seen once. The ten largest account for around a third of the sample. Material for sequencing was blood. These receptors came from an older woman in good health.

J is TRBJ2-1 and V is TRBV7-6; tentatively, D is TRBD1 (5 bases). CDR1 and CDR2 from the germline V gene are SGHVS and FNYEAQ. Trimming took 1 base from V and 10 from J, leaving 14 bases between them. CDR3 size: 14 residues. The CDR3 loop reads CASSLEDTGYEQFF. DNA of the CDR3: TGTGCCAGCAGCTTAGAGGACACTGGGTACGAGCAGTTCTTC.

This clonotype came up once. The gene calls are TRBV7-3 and TRBJ2-1; D ambiguous. Germline values: CDR1 SGHTA, CDR2 FQGTGA. The CDR3 loop spans 12 amino acids. V was cut by 2 bases and J by 15 bases, with 14 bases left in between. The CDR3 coding sequence is TGTGCCAGCAGCTTAGTCGATAGAGGTCTGTTCTTC. This codes for CASSLVDRGLFF.

This clonotype was counted a few times. The chain links TRBV2 to TRBJ1-2, with D perhaps TRBD1 (5 bases). V lost 9 bases to trimming and J lost 10 bases, with 18 bases between them. CDR1 SNHLY and CDR2 FYNNEI come from the germline V gene. The CDR3 extends over 12 amino acids. The DNA of the CDR3 is TGTGCCAGTGTCAAATCCCGGGACTACTACACCTTC. Its protein is CASVKSRDYYTF.

This clonotype was counted a few times. V usage is TRBV12-3 or TRBV12-4 and J usage is TRBJ1-6; no clear D gene. The CDR3 is 12 residues long. The V end lost 5 bases, the J end lost 9 bases, and 8 bases lay between the germline ends. The CDR3 coding sequence is TGTGCCAGCAGTCAGATAGGTTCACCCCTCCACTTT. Encoded protein: CASSQIGSPLHF.

The rearrangement joins TRBV20-1 to TRBJ2-5; TRBD1 agrees at 9 bases. V was clipped by 6 bases and J by 4 bases; unmatched bases: 15. Germline CDR1 DFQATT, CDR2 SNEGSKA (reference sequence). The CDR3 covers 16 residues. In DNA, the CDR3 is TGCAGTGCCGCAACCAAGACAGGGGGTCTCGGAGAGACCCAGTACTTC. It encodes CSAATKTGGLGETQYF.

This chain joins TRBV27 and TRBJ2-7, with D possibly matching TRBD1 (6 bases). V dropped 3 bases and J dropped 6 bases, with 12 bases sitting between them. In germline, CDR1 is MNHEY, CDR2 SMNVEV (reference sequence). The CDR3 contains 13 residues. CDR3 coding DNA: TGTGCCAGCAGTTTTACAGGGTTCACCGAGCAGTACTTC. Translating it yields CASSFTGFTEQYF.

There are a few counts of this clonotype. The genes are TRBV29-1 and TRBJ2-5; 9 bases agree with TRBD2. The DNA end lines up better with TRBJ2-7; the J call may be wrong. Germline V gene sequence: CDR1 SQVTM, CDR2 ANQGSEA. This CDR3 has 15 amino acids. Here the CDR3 reads CSVEGAGGPLDEQYF. The DNA for the CDR3 is TGCAGCGTTGAAGGGGCGGGAGGGCCTCTGGACGAGCAGTACTTC.

The chain has TRBV3-1 and TRBJ1-2; D gene unclear. Trimming took 2 bases from V and 0 from J, leaving 10 bases between them. CDR1 is LGHDT and CDR2 is YNNKEL in the germline V gene (reference sequence). The CDR3 consists of 15 residues. CDR3 sequence: CASSQIDTANYGYTF. In DNA form, the CDR3 reads TGTGCCAGCAGCCAAATCGACACAGCTAACTATGGCTACACCTTC.

This clonotype showed up just a few times. The gene calls are TRBV7-2 and TRBJ2-7; no definite D call. Germline CDR1 is SGHTA and CDR2 is FQGNSA. This CDR3 is 14 amino acids long. The ends were cut back, 1 base at V and 6 bases at J, with 13 bases in the middle. The CDR3 coding sequence is TGTGCCAGCAGCTTAGGATGGCAGAATAGCGAGCAGTACTTC. Amino acid sequence: CASSLGWQNSEQYF.

This clonotype was observed a single time. This chain joins TRBV7-2 and TRBJ2-7, with 10 bases that match TRBD1. The CDR3 sequence is 13 residues long. Per the germline V gene, CDR1 is SGHTA and CDR2 is FQGNSA. Losses at the gene ends were 6 bases for V and 6 bases for J; bases not matched to a gene: 5. This chain's CDR3 is CASRPRTGGEQYF. The CDR3 coding sequence is TGTGCCAGCAGACCTCGGACAGGGGGCGAGCAGTACTTC.

This chain connects TRBV5-6 to TRBJ1-4, with D unclear. Trimming stripped 2 bases from V and 6 bases from J, with 11 bases between. In germline, CDR1 is SGHDT, CDR2 YYEEEE. The CDR3 spans 14 residues. The CDR3 sequence is CASSLFSLDEKLFF. DNA for the CDR3: TGTGCCAGCAGCTTATTCAGTCTAGATGAAAAACTGTTTTTT.

The DNA of the CDR3 is TGTGCCACAGGGGAGGGGTACATTCAGTACTTC. Translation: CATGEGYIQYF. The chain joins TRBV24-1 to TRBJ2-4; 7 positions match TRBD2. V lost 10 bases, J lost 8 bases, and 4 bases stayed unmatched. The CDR3 sequence is 11 residues long. Germline loops: CDR1 KGHDR, CDR2 SFDVKD.

There are a few counts of this clonotype. This sequence joins TRBV20-1 and TRBJ2-3; 10 nucleotides line up with TRBD2. This CDR3 spans 17 amino acids. CDR1 is DFQATT and CDR2 is SNEGSKA in the germline V gene (reference sequence). V lost 0 bases and J lost 5; bases outside the gene matches: 11. CDR3 sequence: CSARDSASGSSQDTQYF. Written as DNA, the CDR3 is TGCAGTGCTAGAGATTCAGCTAGCGGGAGTTCACAAGATACGCAGTATTTT.

A few counts support this clonotype. This chain links TRBV5-1 with TRBJ2-1; 8 nucleotides agree with TRBD1. V lost 0 bases and J lost 9; bases outside the gene matches: 2. Germline V lookup: CDR1 SGHRS, CDR2 YFSETQ. The CDR3 has 13 residues. The CDR3 coding sequence is TGCGCCAGCAGCTTGGACAGGGGGGCTGAGCAGTTCTTC. Amino acid sequence: CASSLDRGAEQFF.

The J gene is TRBJ2-1, the V gene TRBV13; 11 bases are a match to TRBD2. The J call may be incorrect, as the DNA end agrees better with TRBJ2-7. The CDR3 loop spans 16 amino acids. The germline V gene has CDR1 PRHDT and CDR2 FYEKMQ (reference sequence). The CDR3 here is CASSALSGRAYNEQYF. CDR3 in DNA: TGTGCCAGCAGCGCCCTTAGCGGGAGGGCCTACAATGAGCAGTACTTC.

The gene calls are TRBV3-1 and TRBJ2-1; 12 positions agree with TRBD2. The CDR3 runs to 19 residues. Trimming took 4 bases from V and 5 from J; bases not matched to a gene: 15. Germline values: CDR1 LGHDT, CDR2 YNNKEL (reference sequence). CDR3 sequence: CASSPRLAGESGSDNEQFF. In DNA form, the CDR3 reads TGTGCCAGCAGCCCGCGACTAGCGGGAGAGAGCGGGAGCGACAATGAGCAGTTCTTC.

This clonotype has at least ten counts. One end of the junction fails to match germline, which may point to a read error. This rearrangement joins TRBV5-1 to TRBJ1-2; 7 positions agree with TRBD1. CDR3 length equals 13 residues. Germline-derived CDR1 and CDR2 are SGHRS and YFSETQ. Here the CDR3 reads CASSEQGNYGYTF. CDR3 nucleotide sequence: TGTGCCAGCAGTGAACAGGGGAACTATGGCTACACCTTC. The full variable domain, completed using reference TRBV5-1 and TRBJ1-2, is KAGVTQTPRYLIKTRGQQVTLSCSPISGHRSVSWYQQTPGQGLQFLFEYFSETQRNKGNFPGRFSGRQFSNSRSEMNVSTLELGDSALYLCASSEQGNYGYTFGSGTRLTVV.

The chain combines TRBV5-1 with TRBJ2-1; 8 bases match TRBD2. The J call may not be correct, given that the DNA end is closer to TRBJ2-7. The germline V gene has CDR1 SGHRS and CDR2 YFSETQ. CDR3 length: 15 residues. CDR3 sequence reads: CASAGVSSSYNEQYF. In DNA form, the CDR3 reads TGCGCCTCAGCGGGGGTATCGAGCTCCTACAATGAGCAGTACTTC.

Only a few counts were recorded for this clonotype. This chain connects TRBV29-1 to TRBJ2-5; 12 nucleotides align to TRBD2. Per the germline V gene, CDR1 is SQVTM and CDR2 is ANQGSEA. Trimming at V came to 7 bases and at J to 3 bases, leaving 24 bases not matched to a gene. This CDR3 is built from 20 residues. CDR3 nucleotide sequence: TGCAGCGGAACACTGTTAAGGCGGACTAGCGGGATCAACTTTAAAGAGACCCAGTACTTC. Encoded protein: CSGTLLRRTSGINFKETQYF.

In its sample, this clonotype was seen a few times. The chain links TRBV7-2 to TRBJ2-1; tentative D call: TRBD2 (7 bases). Trimming shortened V by 1 base and J by 9 bases, and 16 bases separated the two germline ends. Germline-derived CDR1 and CDR2 are SGHTA and FQGNSA. CDR3 length equals 15 residues. DNA for the CDR3: TGTGCCAGCAGCTTAGAGGGGGGGTCTATTTTTGAGCAGTTCTTC. It encodes CASSLEGGSIFEQFF.

This clonotype has a single count. V and J are TRBV9 and TRBJ2-3; D unresolved. This CDR3 is 17 amino acids long. V lost 0 bases, J lost 0 bases, and 14 bases lay in between. Per germline, CDR1 SGDLS and CDR2 YYNGEE. CDR3 amino acids: CASSVGGRRPSTDTQYF. The CDR3, as DNA: TGTGCCAGCAGCGTAGGGGGAAGACGTCCGAGCACAGATACGCAGTATTTT.

The chain combines TRBV4-3 with TRBJ2-7; D perhaps matches TRBD1 (6 bases). The CDR3 is 15 residues long. The V gene lost 2 bases and the J gene lost 3 bases, with 14 bases spanning the gap. CDR1 and CDR2 from the germline V gene are LGHNA and YSLEER. The CDR3 nucleotides are TGCGCCAGCAGCCAACGGACAGAAAAATACTACGAGCAGTACTTC. Protein: CASSQRTEKYYEQYF.

The V gene is TRBV20-1, the J gene TRBJ2-1; 9 nucleotides line up with TRBD2. With 4 bases clipped from V and 8 bases from J, the junction kept 12 bases outside the gene matches. The CDR3 runs 15 residues. CDR1 is DFQATT, CDR2 SNEGSKA, per germline (reference sequence). The CDR3 sequence: CSATKTSGLRYEQFF. The CDR3 nucleotides read TGCAGTGCTACTAAGACTAGCGGACTACGATATGAGCAGTTCTTC.

A few counts support this clonotype. V gene TRBV6-5 combines with J gene TRBJ1-4; perhaps TRBD1 as D (5 bases). The V gene lost 6 bases and the J gene lost 4 bases, with 15 bases spanning the gap. Germline assignment: CDR1 MNHEY and CDR2 SVGAGI. The CDR3 runs 15 residues. As DNA, the CDR3 is TGTGCCAGCAGCCTCTCAACGGGGCTTAATGAAAAACTGTTTTTT. Translation: CASSLSTGLNEKLFF.